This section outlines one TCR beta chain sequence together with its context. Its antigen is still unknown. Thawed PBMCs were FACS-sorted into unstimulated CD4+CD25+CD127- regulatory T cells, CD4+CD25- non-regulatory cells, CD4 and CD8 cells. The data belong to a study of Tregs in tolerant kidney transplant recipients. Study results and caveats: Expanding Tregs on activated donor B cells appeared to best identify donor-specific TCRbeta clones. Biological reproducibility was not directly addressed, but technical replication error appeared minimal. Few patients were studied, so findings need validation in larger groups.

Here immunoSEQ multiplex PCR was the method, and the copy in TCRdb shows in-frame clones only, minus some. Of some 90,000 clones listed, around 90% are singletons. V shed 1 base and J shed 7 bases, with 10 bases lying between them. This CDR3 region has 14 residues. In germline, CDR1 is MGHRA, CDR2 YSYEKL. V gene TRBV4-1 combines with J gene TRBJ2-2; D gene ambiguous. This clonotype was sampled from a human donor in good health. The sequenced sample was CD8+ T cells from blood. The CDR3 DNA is TGCGCCAGCAGCCAAGGCCCCCTCGGCGGGGAGCTGTTTTTT. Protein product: CASSQGPLGGELFF.